This T cell receptor (beta chain) originates from a study of CD8+ T cells in alopecia areata. RNA was extracted and reverse transcribed into cDNA as the sequencing template. Data came from immunoSEQ multiplex PCR; TCRdb stores just in-frame clones and leaves some out. The table lists approximately 100,000 clones, 45% to 60% of them singletons. CDR3 length: 17 residues. V shed 3 bases, J shed 4 bases, and the junction held 9 bases outside the gene matches. Germline V gene data show CDR1 as SEHNR and CDR2 as FQNEAQ (reference sequence). This chain uses TRBV7-9 with TRBJ2-3, with 11 positions matching TRBD2. The specimen sequenced was CD4+ T cells sorted from blood. The sequence derives from a human donor in good health. CDR3 sequence (DNA): TGTGCCAGCAGCTTCCTAGCGGGGGGAGGTAGGGCAGATACGCAGTATTTT. This gives the protein CASSFLAGGGRADTQYF.